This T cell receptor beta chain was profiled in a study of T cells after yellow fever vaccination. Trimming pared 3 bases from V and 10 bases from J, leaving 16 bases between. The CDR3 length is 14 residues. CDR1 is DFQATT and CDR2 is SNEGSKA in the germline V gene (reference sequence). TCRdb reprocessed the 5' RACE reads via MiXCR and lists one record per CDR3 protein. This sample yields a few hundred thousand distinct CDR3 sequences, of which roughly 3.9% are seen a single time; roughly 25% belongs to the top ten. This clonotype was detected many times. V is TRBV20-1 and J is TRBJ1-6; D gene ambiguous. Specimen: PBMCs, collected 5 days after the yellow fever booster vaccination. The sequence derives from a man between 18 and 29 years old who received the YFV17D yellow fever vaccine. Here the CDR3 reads CSASGEVLRSPLHF. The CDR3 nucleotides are TGCAGTGCTAGTGGGGAAGTCCTCCGATCACCCCTCCACTTT.